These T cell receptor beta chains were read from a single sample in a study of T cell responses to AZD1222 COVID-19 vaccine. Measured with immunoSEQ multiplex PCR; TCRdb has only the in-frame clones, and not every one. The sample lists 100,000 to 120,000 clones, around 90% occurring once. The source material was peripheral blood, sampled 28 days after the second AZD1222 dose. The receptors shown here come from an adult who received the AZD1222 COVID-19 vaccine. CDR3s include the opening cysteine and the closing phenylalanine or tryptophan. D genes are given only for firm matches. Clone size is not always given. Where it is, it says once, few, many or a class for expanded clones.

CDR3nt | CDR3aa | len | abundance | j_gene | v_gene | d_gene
TGCGCCAGCAGCTTACAAGAGGGGATTTGGTTCTTC | CASSLQEGIWFF | 12 | - | TRBJ2-1 | TRBV5-1 | -
TGTGCCAGTAGGACCATGAGGAACACTGAAGCTTTCTTT | CASRTMRNTEAFF | 13 | - | TRBJ1-1 | TRBV19 | -
TGTGCCAGCAGCTCCCTGCCGGGGCTAGCGGACAATGAGCAGTTCTTC | CASSSLPGLADNEQFF | 16 | - | TRBJ2-1 | TRBV11-2 | TRBD2
TGCGCCAGCACACCACAGAGGAGCTCCTACGAGCAGTACTTC | CASTPQRSSYEQYF | 14 | - | TRBJ2-7 | TRBV5-1 | -
TGTGCCAGCAGTTACGGGGCATACAATGAGCAGTTCTTC | CASSYGAYNEQFF | 13 | - | TRBJ2-1 | TRBV6-5 | -
TGTGCCAGCAGCCTGGGAGAGAACTATGGCTACACCTTC | CASSLGENYGYTF | 13 | - | TRBJ1-2 | TRBV12-3/TRBV12-4 | -
TGTGCCAGCAGCCCTGGACAGGGCGCCCTCTCCTACGAGCAGTACTTC | CASSPGQGALSYEQYF | 16 | - | TRBJ2-7 | TRBV7-6 | TRBD1
TGCGCCAGCAGTGGGTTGGTCCAAGAGACCCAGTACTTC | CASSGLVQETQYF | 13 | - | TRBJ2-5 | TRBV10-1 | -
TGCAGCGTTGAAGAGGTGGGCAGAGCTTCTGAAAAACTGTTTTTT | CSVEEVGRASEKLFF | 15 | - | TRBJ1-4 | TRBV29-1 | -
TGTGCCAGCAGCACTCACGGTCAGGGCTCACCCCTCCACTTT | CASSTHGQGSPLHF | 14 | - | TRBJ1-6 | TRBV7-9 | -
TGTGCCAGCAGTTGGACGTCTGGGGCCAACGTCCTGACTTTC | CASSWTSGANVLTF | 14 | - | TRBJ2-6 | TRBV6-5 | -
TGCGCCAGCAGCTTGGCCTCGGGGGTCAAAGCAGAGACCCAGTACTTC | CASSLASGVKAETQYF | 16 | - | TRBJ2-5 | TRBV5-1 | -
TGTGCCAGTAGCCCCAGGGGACGGGCAGAAAAACTGTTTTTT | CASSPRGRAEKLFF | 14 | few | TRBJ1-4 | TRBV19 | -
TGTGCCAGCAGGCGCGACAGGGACATCTCCTACGAGCAGTACTTC | CASRRDRDISYEQYF | 15 | - | TRBJ2-7 | TRBV2 | TRBD1
TGTGCCAGCAGCTTAGGGGCTTGGGCCGGGGTGAACACTGAAGCTTTCTTT | CASSLGAWAGVNTEAFF | 17 | - | TRBJ1-1 | TRBV7-6 | -
TGTGCCAGTAGTATGGGGGGGCCCGGGGAGCTGTTTTTT | CASSMGGPGELFF | 13 | - | TRBJ2-2 | TRBV19 | -
TGTGCCAGCTGGGTCAGTCACACTGAAGCTTTCTTT | CASWVSHTEAFF | 12 | - | TRBJ1-1 | TRBV28 | -
TGCGCCAGCAGCCACCTAGCGGGGGGGCCTGATGAGCAGTTCTTC | CASSHLAGGPDEQFF | 15 | - | TRBJ2-1 | TRBV4-1 | TRBD2
TGTGCCAGCTCACCACCAGGGCCGGACTACAATCAGCCCCAGCATTTT | CASSPPGPDYNQPQHF | 16 | - | TRBJ1-5 | TRBV18 | -
TGTGCCAGCTCACCGCTTAAGACAGACTCTGGAAACACCATATATTTT | CASSPLKTDSGNTIYF | 16 | once | TRBJ1-3 | TRBV18 | -
TGTGCCATCAGCACGGACAGGACTTACACCGGGGAGCTGTTTTTT | CAISTDRTYTGELFF | 15 | many | TRBJ2-2 | TRBV10-3 | TRBD1
TGTGCCAGTTTTTTACTTTCGAACACTGAAGCTTTCTTT | CASFLLSNTEAFF | 13 | - | TRBJ1-1 | TRBV2 | -
TGTGCCAGCTCACCGGGAGCTAGCGGGACGGGTGAGCAGTTCTTC | CASSPGASGTGEQFF | 15 | - | TRBJ2-1 | TRBV18 | TRBD2
TGTGCCAGCAGCGCAGAGGCCCAGAGATCCAATGAGCAGTTCTTC | CASSAEAQRSNEQFF | 15 | - | TRBJ2-1 | TRBV9 | -
TGTGCCAGCAGCCGAATCATGGACAGGGCAGCTAACTATGGCTACACCTTC | CASSRIMDRAANYGYTF | 17 | - | TRBJ1-2 | TRBV3-1/TRBV3-2 | TRBD1
TGTGCCATCACCCAACCCCCGAACACTGAAGCTTTCTTT | CAITQPPNTEAFF | 13 | - | TRBJ1-1 | TRBV10-3 | -
TGTGCCAGCTCACCACAGACAGGGCGGGGAAGGTATGGCTACACCTTC | CASSPQTGRGRYGYTF | 16 | - | TRBJ1-2 | TRBV18 | TRBD1
TGTGCCAGCTCAATCGGACAGGGGGGGCCCTACGAGCAGTACTTC | CASSIGQGGPYEQYF | 15 | - | TRBJ2-7 | TRBV18 | TRBD1
TGCGCCAGCAGCTTGGGTTCGCAGGGTATCAACGAGCAGTACTTC | CASSLGSQGINEQYF | 15 | few | TRBJ2-7 | TRBV5-1 | -
TGTGCTAGCAGCCCCCGGGACAGGGGGCGGGTTAACAATCAGCCCCAGCATTTT | CASSPRDRGRVNNQPQHF | 18 | - | TRBJ1-5 | TRBV7-7 | TRBD1
TGTGCCAGCAGCATCGGACTAGCGGGCCGCTACGAGCAGTACTTC | CASSIGLAGRYEQYF | 15 | few | TRBJ2-7 | TRBV11-2 | TRBD2
TGTGCCAGCAGTTCGGGCGAGCCCCAGCATTTT | CASSSGEPQHF | 11 | - | TRBJ1-5 | TRBV12-3/TRBV12-4 | -
TGTGCCAGCAGTCGGGACCGCGCTAACTATGGCTACACCTTC | CASSRDRANYGYTF | 14 | - | TRBJ1-2 | TRBV6-5 | -
TGTGCCAGCAGCTTGGCCCCAGGGGAGGACGCTTTCTTT | CASSLAPGEDAFF | 13 | - | TRBJ1-1 | TRBV5-4 | -
TGTGCCAGCAGTAGACAGGGGCCGGGATACGAGCAGTACTTC | CASSRQGPGYEQYF | 14 | - | TRBJ2-7 | TRBV27 | TRBD1
TGTGCCAGCAGCTTCTCCGGGACTCTGGAGACCCAGTACTTC | CASSFSGTLETQYF | 14 | - | TRBJ2-5 | TRBV7-2 | -
TGTGCCAGCAGCTTAGCGGCCCCGGCACCCTCCACTGAAGCTTTCTTT | CASSLAAPAPSTEAFF | 16 | - | TRBJ1-1 | TRBV7-8 | -
TGTGCCAGCAGTGGACGGGTTGGCGAGCAGTACTTC | CASSGRVGEQYF | 12 | - | TRBJ2-7 | TRBV27 | -
TGTGCCAGCAGTTACGGACGCGGGTTTAATAATTCACCCCTCCACTTT | CASSYGRGFNNSPLHF | 16 | - | TRBJ1-6 | TRBV6-2/TRBV6-3 | -
TGTGCCAGTAGTATAGCCGAGCTGACTGAAGCTTTCTTT | CASSIAELTEAFF | 13 | - | TRBJ1-1 | TRBV19 | -
TGTGCCAGCAGTTTGTGGGTCAGGGGGCTGCGGAATTCACCCCTCCACTTT | CASSLWVRGLRNSPLHF | 17 | - | TRBJ1-6 | TRBV6-2/TRBV6-3 | TRBD1
TGTGCCAGCAGCTTGTCCGGGACAAGGGCTGGCTACACCTTC | CASSLSGTRAGYTF | 14 | - | TRBJ1-2 | TRBV5-4 | -
TGTGCCAGCAGCCAGGATGGGAACACCGGGGAGCTGTTTTTT | CASSQDGNTGELFF | 14 | - | TRBJ2-2 | TRBV3-1/TRBV3-2 | -
TGTGCCAGCAGCACTTCCCCGGGGCTACACCTTTATGGCTACACCTTC | CASSTSPGLHLYGYTF | 16 | - | TRBJ1-2 | TRBV7-3 | -
TGTGCCAGCACCTCGGGGTCTTCGGGCTACAATGAGCAGTTCTTC | CASTSGSSGYNEQFF | 15 | - | TRBJ2-1 | TRBV28 | -
TGCGCCAGCAAGGGACTCGACTCCTACAATGAGCAGTTCTTC | CASKGLDSYNEQFF | 14 | once | TRBJ2-1 | TRBV10-2 | -
TGTGCCAGCGCTCAGGGTAAGCGGTACGAGCAGTACTTC | CASAQGKRYEQYF | 13 | - | TRBJ2-7 | TRBV28 | -
TGCAGCGTCCGCCAAATGAACACTGAAGCTTTCTTT | CSVRQMNTEAFF | 12 | - | TRBJ1-1 | TRBV29-1 | -
TGTGCCAGCAGCTTGAGGGGGGATTGGGGGATCAATCAGCCCCAGCATTTT | CASSLRGDWGINQPQHF | 17 | - | TRBJ1-5 | TRBV5-5 | -
TGTGCCAGCAGCCCAGGACAGGGGGCTCAGCCCCAGCATTTT | CASSPGQGAQPQHF | 14 | - | TRBJ1-5 | TRBV11-2 | TRBD1
TGTGCCACCAGTGAACCGGGGATCACAGATACGCAGTATTTT | CATSEPGITDTQYF | 14 | once | TRBJ2-3 | TRBV24-1 | -
TGTGCCAGCAGCTTGCAGGGTTTAGGGGGCTACACCTTC | CASSLQGLGGYTF | 13 | - | TRBJ1-2 | TRBV7-3 | -
TGTGCCAGCAGCCCCTGGACTGAGAAAGAGACCCAGTACTTC | CASSPWTEKETQYF | 14 | - | TRBJ2-5 | TRBV3-1/TRBV3-2 | -
TGCAGCGTTGAGGGGACAGGGGGTGGCGGGGAGCTGTTTTTT | CSVEGTGGGGELFF | 14 | - | TRBJ2-2 | TRBV29-1 | TRBD1